The clone carrying this T cell receptor beta chain was seen a few times. Antigen specificity is unknown. The use of a sample-barcoded 5' primer and a J-beta primer mix characterized a second PCR of roughly 6 to 11 cycles. Each cDNA molecule, via a template-switch adaptor with 12 random nucleotides, was tagged. Every sample gave at least 3 million paired-end reads containing CDR3. TCRdb reprocessed the 5' RACE reads with MiXCR, giving one entry per CDR3 protein. The top ten clones hold roughly 23% of a sample with roughly 1.9 million distinct CDR3 sequences, approximately 40% of them seen once. The sample is drawn from a study of blood T cells in healthy people across ages. Study-wide results and caveats: With donor CMV status unknown, expanded clonotype changes were possibly confounded. Older age went with lower TCR beta diversity per million T cells, in a roughly linear way.

The receptor was isolated from a human donor in good health. The sample taken for sequencing was blood.

The CDR3 DNA reads as TGTGCCAGCAGCGGGGAGTTTGGAGAGACCCAGTACTTC. Amino acids: CASSGEFGETQYF. The J gene is TRBJ2-5, the V gene TRBV11-3; weak D call: TRBD2 (5 bases). In germline, CDR1 is SGHNT, CDR2 YENEEA. Trimming left V 5 bases short and J 4 bases short, with 11 bases between. This CDR3 contains 13 residues.